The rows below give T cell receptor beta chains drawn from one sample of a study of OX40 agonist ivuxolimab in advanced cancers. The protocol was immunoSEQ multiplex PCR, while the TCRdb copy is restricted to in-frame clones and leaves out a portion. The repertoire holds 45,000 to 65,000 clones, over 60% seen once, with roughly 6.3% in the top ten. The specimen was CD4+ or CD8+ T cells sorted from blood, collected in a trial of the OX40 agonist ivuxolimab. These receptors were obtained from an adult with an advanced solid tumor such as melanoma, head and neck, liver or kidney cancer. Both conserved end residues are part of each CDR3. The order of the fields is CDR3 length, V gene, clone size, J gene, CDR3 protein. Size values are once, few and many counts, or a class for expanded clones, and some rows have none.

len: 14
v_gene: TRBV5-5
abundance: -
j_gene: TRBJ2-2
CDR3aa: CASADRGGTGELFF

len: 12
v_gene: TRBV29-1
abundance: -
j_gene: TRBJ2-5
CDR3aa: CSVTGSGETQYF

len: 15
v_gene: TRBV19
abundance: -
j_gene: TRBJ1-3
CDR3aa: CASSQGGNSGNTIYF

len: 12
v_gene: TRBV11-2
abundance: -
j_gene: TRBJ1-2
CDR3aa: CASSLGPYGYTF

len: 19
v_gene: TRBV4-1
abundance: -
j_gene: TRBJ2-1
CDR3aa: CASTSSGTSGRSSYNEQFF

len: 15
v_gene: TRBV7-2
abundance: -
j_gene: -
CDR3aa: CASSLWGSSGNTIYF

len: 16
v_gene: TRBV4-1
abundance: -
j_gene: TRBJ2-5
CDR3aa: CASSQVVIAGVETQYF

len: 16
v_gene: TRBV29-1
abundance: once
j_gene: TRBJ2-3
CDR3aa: CSVPGTSGTSTDTQYF

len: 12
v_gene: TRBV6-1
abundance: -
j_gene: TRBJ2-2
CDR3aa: CASSVWAGELFF

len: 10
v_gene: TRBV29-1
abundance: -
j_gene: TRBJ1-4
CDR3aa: CSAVYEKLFF

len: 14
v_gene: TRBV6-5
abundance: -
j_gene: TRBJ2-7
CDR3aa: CASSYPGGSNEQYF

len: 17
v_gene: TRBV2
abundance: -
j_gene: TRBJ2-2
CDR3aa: CASSVGRTGAYTGELFF

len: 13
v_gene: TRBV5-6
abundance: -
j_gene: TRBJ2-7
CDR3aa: CASSLRTGLEQYF

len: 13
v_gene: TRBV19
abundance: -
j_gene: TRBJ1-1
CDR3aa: CASNDRVNTEAFF

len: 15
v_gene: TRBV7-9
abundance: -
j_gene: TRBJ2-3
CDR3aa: CASSLRGGFTDTQYF

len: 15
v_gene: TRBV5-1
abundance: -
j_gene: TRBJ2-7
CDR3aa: CASSPTGGRSYEQYF

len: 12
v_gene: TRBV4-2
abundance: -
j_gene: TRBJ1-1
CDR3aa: CANKQGGTEAFF

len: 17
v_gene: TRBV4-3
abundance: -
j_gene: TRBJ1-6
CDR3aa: CASSQTLAKGLNSPLHF

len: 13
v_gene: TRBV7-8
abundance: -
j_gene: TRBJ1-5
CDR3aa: CASSVQGAQPQHF

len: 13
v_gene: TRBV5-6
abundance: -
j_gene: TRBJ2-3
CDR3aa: CASSEQGTDTQYF

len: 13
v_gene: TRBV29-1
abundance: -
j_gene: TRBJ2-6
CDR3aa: CSVLYSGANVLTF

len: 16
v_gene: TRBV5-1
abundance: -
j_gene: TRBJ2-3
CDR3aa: CASSLRRRAGADTQYF

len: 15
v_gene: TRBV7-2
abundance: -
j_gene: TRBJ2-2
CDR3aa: CASSPLSLVTGELFF

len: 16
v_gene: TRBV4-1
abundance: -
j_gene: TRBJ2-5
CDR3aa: CASSHPGGRALETQYF

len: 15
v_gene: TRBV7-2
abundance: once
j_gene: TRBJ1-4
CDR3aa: CASSPRTGVREKLFF